Each of the 20 T cell receptor beta chains below was sequenced from the same sample in a study of shared clonotypes between healthy human individuals. The protocol was immunoSEQ multiplex PCR, while the TCRdb copy is restricted to in-frame clones and leaves out a portion. The sample carries millions of clones, more than 80% recorded once. Sequencing input: naive CD4+ T cells from PBMCs. The subset denotes: CD45RA+ positively selected. All receptors derive from a man between 18 and 35 years old in good health. Some clones in this sample may be carry-over from other donors' samples.

The chain uses TRBV2 and TRBJ2-1; perhaps TRBD2 as D (5 bases). Trimming took 5 bases from V and 4 from J, leaving 21 bases between them. The CDR3 has 17 amino acids. CDR1 is SNHLY and CDR2 is FYNNEI in the germline V gene. The CDR3 DNA follows: TGTGCCAGCAGTCACCCCAGCGGTGAAAAGGCATACAATGAGCAGTTCTTC. This sequence encodes CASSHPSGEKAYNEQFF. The complete variable domain, with remaining parts taken from reference TRBV2 and TRBJ2-1, reads EPEVTQTPSHQVTQMGQEVILRCVPISNHLYFYWYRQILGQKVEFLVSFYNNEISEKSEIFDDQFSVERPDGSNFTLKIRSTKLEDSAMYFCASSHPSGEKAYNEQFFGPGTRLTVL.

This clone was counted once. The chain links TRBV28 to TRBJ2-7, with 8 bases identical to TRBD1. Germline CDR1 MDHEN, CDR2 SYDVKM. J gave up 3 bases and V 6 bases, and 10 bases lay outside the gene matches. The CDR3 has 15 amino acids. This CDR3 reads CASSRGTGGFYEQYF. In DNA form, the CDR3 reads TGTGCCAGCAGCCGCGGCACAGGGGGTTTCTACGAGCAGTACTTC.

This chain joins TRBV5-1 and TRBJ2-3; the match to TRBD2 covers 7 bases. Germline V gives CDR1 SGHRS, CDR2 YFSETQ. The junction had 9 bases not matched to a gene; V was cut back by 7 bases and J by 4 bases. The CDR3 has 14 residues. The chain's CDR3 is CASDPGLSADTQYF. CDR3 nucleotides: TGCGCCAGCGATCCGGGACTAAGCGCAGATACGCAGTATTTT.

Notes on this clone: Other DNA sequences in the same sample also yield this CDR3. V and J are TRBV5-1 and TRBJ1-1; D not resolved. V was clipped by 5 bases and J by 1 base, with 12 bases between them. Germline V lookup: CDR1 SGHRS, CDR2 YFSETQ. The CDR3 has 14 residues. CDR3 loop: CASSSQITNTEAFF. The CDR3 nucleotides are TGCGCCAGCAGTAGCCAGATAACGAACACTGAAGCTTTCTTT. The entire variable domain, with the rest obtained from reference TRBV5-1 and TRBJ1-1, is as follows: KAGVTQTPRYLIKTRGQQVTLSCSPISGHRSVSWYQQTPGQGLQFLFEYFSETQRNKGNFPGRFSGRQFSNSRSEMNVSTLELGDSALYLCASSSQITNTEAFFGQGTRLTVV.

The chain couples TRBV20-1 to TRBJ2-2; a possible D gene is TRBD2 (6 bases). V was clipped by 6 bases and J by 16 bases, with 15 bases between them. This CDR3 has 10 residues. Germline CDR1 reads DFQATT; CDR2 reads SNEGSKA (reference sequence). CDR3 nucleotide sequence: TGCAGTGCGGCGGGGCCTCGGACGTTTTTT. Its translation: CSAAGPRTFF.

This clone appeared a single time. V gene TRBV7-3 combines with J gene TRBJ2-5; 8 bases fit TRBD2. Germline values: CDR1 SGHTA, CDR2 FQGTGA. V lost 5 bases to trimming and J lost 1 base; unmatched junction nucleotides: 6. The CDR3 consists of 15 residues. The CDR3 loop is CASSPGGGLQETQYF. DNA of the CDR3: TGTGCCAGCAGCCCCGGGGGGGGACTCCAAGAGACCCAGTACTTC.

This clone showed up just once. The chain links TRBV6-1 to TRBJ2-2; perhaps TRBD1 as D (6 bases). Germline V gene sequence: CDR1 MNHNS, CDR2 SASEGT. The CDR3 contains 13 residues. Trimming left V 6 bases short and J 1 base short, with 6 bases between. The CDR3 is CASRQGNTGELFF. CDR3 DNA: TGTGCCAGCAGACAGGGGAACACCGGGGAGCTGTTTTTT.

In DNA form, the CDR3 reads TGTGCCAGCAGCTTAGGTCGGCCGTCGAACACTGAAGCTTTCTTT. Translated, it gives CASSLGRPSNTEAFF. J is TRBJ1-1 and V is TRBV7-9; D is unclear. Trimming took 1 base from V and 1 from J, leaving 10 bases between them. This CDR3 has 15 amino acids. Germline V gene sequence: CDR1 SEHNR, CDR2 FQNEAQ (reference sequence).

The chain employs TRBV27 and TRBJ1-5; D remains ambiguous. The CDR3 is 13 residues long. Germline loops: CDR1 MNHEY, CDR2 SMNVEV (reference sequence). With 2 bases removed from V and 9 bases from J, the gap between germline ends came to 11 bases. In nucleotides, the CDR3 is TGTGCCAGCAGTTTAGTTCGCGGAGGGCCCCAGCATTTT. This gives the protein CASSLVRGGPQHF.

The rearrangement uses TRBV28 and TRBJ1-6, with D uncertain. CDR1 MDHEN and CDR2 SYDVKM come from the germline V gene. The CDR3 contains 15 residues. V shed 4 bases and J shed 8 bases, with 15 bases lying between them. The CDR3 nucleotides read TGTGCCAGCAGTTCCCCTGAAACATTATATTCACCCCTCCACTTT. Translating gives CASSSPETLYSPLHF.

V gene TRBV2 combines with J gene TRBJ2-1; the D gene is possibly TRBD2 (6 bases). Trimming shortened V by 6 bases and J by 7 bases, and 10 bases separated the two germline ends. The CDR3 covers 12 residues. CDR1 SNHLY and CDR2 FYNNEI come from the germline V gene. The CDR3 is CASSLLANEQFF. The DNA for the CDR3 is TGTGCCAGCAGCTTACTAGCTAATGAGCAGTTCTTC.

This rearrangement joins TRBV30 to TRBJ1-4; TRBD1 is a possible D gene (6 bases). Trimming removed 8 bases from V and 8 bases from J, with 18 bases in between. The CDR3 extends over 13 amino acids. From germline, CDR1 is GTSNPN and CDR2 SVGIG (reference sequence). The CDR3 loop is CAGVQGSREKLFF. The CDR3 region has the DNA TGTGCCGGCGTTCAGGGGTCTCGGGAAAAACTGTTTTTT.

The chain links TRBV11-2 to TRBJ2-1; 7 bases line up with TRBD1. The CDR3 is 15 amino acids. The germline V gene encodes CDR1 SGHAT and CDR2 FQNNGV. V lost 4 bases and J lost 1; bases outside the gene matches: 4. The CDR3 coding sequence is TGTGCCAGCAGCTCATACAGGGGATCCTACAATGAGCAGTTCTTC. This sequence encodes CASSSYRGSYNEQFF.

The chain uses TRBV4-1 and TRBJ2-7, with 12 bases that match TRBD2. In germline, CDR1 is MGHRA, CDR2 YSYEKL. The CDR3 contains 19 residues. Losses at the gene ends were 0 bases for V and 7 bases for J; bases not matched to a gene: 16. The CDR3 DNA is TGCGCCAGCAGCCAAGAGCGATTGGCTAGCGGGAGGGCGGCGTGGGAGCAGTACTTC. Residues: CASSQERLASGRAAWEQYF.

The chain employs TRBV5-1 and TRBJ2-2, with 7 bases aligning to TRBD1. Germline V CDR1 and CDR2: SGHRS, YFSETQ. With V trimmed by 3 bases and J by 3 bases, 2 bases remained unmatched. This CDR3 is built from 14 residues. The chain's CDR3 is CASSWDSYTGELFF. DNA of the CDR3: TGCGCCAGCAGCTGGGACAGCTACACCGGGGAGCTGTTTTTT.

This rearrangement joins TRBV28 to TRBJ1-1, with TRBD1 as a possible D gene (5 bases). V gave up 7 bases and J gave up 4 bases, with 16 bases separating them. CDR1 is MDHEN, CDR2 SYDVKM, per germline. This CDR3 has 14 residues. Here the CDR3 DNA reads TGTGCCAGCACCACTCCCGGCAGGGCCACTGAAGCTTTCTTT. Translation: CASTTPGRATEAFF. Using reference TRBV28 and TRBJ1-1 for the parts outside the CDR3, the full variable domain is DVKVTQSSRYLVKRTGEKVFLECVQDMDHENMFWYRQDPGLGLRLIYFSYDVKMKEKGDIPEGYSVSREKKERFSLILESASTNQTSMYLCASTTPGRATEAFFGQGTRLTVV.

This sequence joins TRBV4-1 and TRBJ2-5; D is unclear. CDR3 length equals 15 residues. Germline CDR1 reads MGHRA; CDR2 reads YSYEKL. Trimming removed 3 bases from V and 3 bases from J, with 14 bases in between. The CDR3 nucleotides are TGCGCCAGCAGCCACCCCGGTCGGGTGGAAGAGACCCAGTACTTC. Translated: CASSHPGRVEETQYF.

The gene calls are TRBV7-9 and TRBJ2-1; D is possibly TRBD2 (5 bases). With 4 bases removed from V and 9 bases from J, the gap between germline ends came to 10 bases. Germline CDR1 reads SEHNR; CDR2 reads FQNEAQ (reference sequence). The CDR3 consists of 12 residues. The CDR3 protein is CASSSGSGEQFF. As DNA, the CDR3 is TGTGCCAGCAGCTCGGGAAGCGGTGAGCAGTTCTTC. The whole variable domain, remainder taken from reference TRBV7-9 and TRBJ2-1, is DTGVSQNPRHKITKRGQNVTFRCDPISEHNRLYWYRQTLGQGPEFLTYFQNEAQLEKSRLLSDRFSAERPKGSFSTLEIQRTEQGDSAMYLCASSSGSGEQFFGPGTRLTVL.

The chain recombines TRBV28 with TRBJ2-7; a possible D gene is TRBD1 (6 bases). Trimming took off 6 bases at V and 7 bases at J, with 19 bases between the two ends. This CDR3 contains 14 residues. Per germline, CDR1 MDHEN and CDR2 SYDVKM. The CDR3 DNA sequence: TGTGCCAGCAGGTACCCCGGGACAAAAGGGGAGCAGTACTTC. Translated: CASRYPGTKGEQYF.

The rearrangement joins TRBV5-1 to TRBJ1-2; D is unresolved. V was trimmed by 2 bases and J by 4 bases, leaving 15 bases between them. The length of the CDR3 is 15 residues. CDR1 is SGHRS and CDR2 is YFSETQ in the germline V gene. CDR3 DNA: TGCGCCAGCAGCTTTGGTCTTGACGGCTCCTATGGCTACACCTTC. This gives the protein CASSFGLDGSYGYTF.